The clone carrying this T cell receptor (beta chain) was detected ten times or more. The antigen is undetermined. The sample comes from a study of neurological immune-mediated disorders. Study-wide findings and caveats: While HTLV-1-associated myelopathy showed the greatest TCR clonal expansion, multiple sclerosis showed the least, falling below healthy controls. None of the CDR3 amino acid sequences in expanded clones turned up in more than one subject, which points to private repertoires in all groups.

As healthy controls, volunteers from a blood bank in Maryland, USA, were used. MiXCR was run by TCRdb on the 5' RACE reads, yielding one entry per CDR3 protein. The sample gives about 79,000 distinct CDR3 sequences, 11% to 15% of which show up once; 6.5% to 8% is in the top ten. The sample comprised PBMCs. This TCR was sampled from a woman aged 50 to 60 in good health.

In nucleotides, the CDR3 is TGTGCCAGCAGTGATCTGACCGCCAGGACTGAAGCTTTCTTT. Translated, it gives CASSDLTARTEAFF. The rearrangement uses TRBV2 and TRBJ1-1; D not resolved. This CDR3 contains 14 residues. The V and J ends lost 3 bases and 5 bases respectively, with 13 bases between them. Germline lookup yields CDR1 SNHLY and CDR2 FYNNEI.